The 18 T cell receptor beta chains given below trace back to one sample, sequenced in a study of a mutant IDH1 vaccine in newly diagnosed glioma. Their antigen targets remain unknown. The repertoire was sequenced with immunoSEQ multiplex PCR; TCRdb's copy has only in-frame clones and lacks some. The table shows roughly 46,000 clones, with 70% to 85% occurring only once. The time point was: week 47, end of study. What each vaccine dose contained was 300 ug of mutant IDH1 20-mer peptide, accompanied by topical imiquimod. The sample here was PBMCs, taken from a glioma patient whose treatment included an IDH1 peptide vaccine. These receptors all come from a woman in her twenties or thirties with glioma. Some clones in this sample may be carry-over from other donors' samples.

This chain links TRBV5-1 with TRBJ1-1, with TRBD1 identical over 9 bases. Germline V lookup: CDR1 SGHRS, CDR2 YFSETQ. This CDR3 comprises 14 residues. The V segment lost 0 bases and the J segment 5 bases; nucleotides outside the gene matches: 2. The CDR3 loop reads CASSLGTGVTEAFF. The CDR3 DNA sequence: TGCGCCAGCAGCTTGGGGACAGGGGTAACTGAAGCTTTCTTT.

This chain uses TRBV6-5 with TRBJ1-1; D ambiguous. The V gene's germline CDR1 is MNHEY and CDR2 SVGAGI. The CDR3 consists of 13 residues. Trimming left V 5 bases short and J 6 bases short, with 13 bases between. The CDR3 is CASSRSWGAEAFF. The CDR3 region has the DNA TGTGCCAGCAGTCGCTCATGGGGTGCTGAAGCTTTCTTT.

This clone showed up just a few times. The chain couples TRBV7-2 to TRBJ1-5; D unclear. The CDR3 consists of 16 residues. V lost 1 base and J lost 2, with 12 bases in between. The germline gives CDR1 SGHTA, CDR2 FQGNSA. The CDR3 sequence is CASSLDVGGGNQPQHF. The CDR3 region has the DNA TGTGCCAGCAGCTTAGATGTAGGAGGCGGCAATCAGCCCCAGCATTTT.

This sequence joins TRBV9 and TRBJ2-7; D gene uncertain. The germline V gene has CDR1 SGDLS and CDR2 YYNGEE. The CDR3 totals 15 residues. With 0 bases removed from V and 0 bases from J, the gap between germline ends came to 10 bases. The CDR3 sequence: CASSVGGINSYEQYF. The CDR3 coding sequence is TGTGCCAGCAGCGTAGGGGGAATAAACTCCTACGAGCAGTACTTC.

The chain combines TRBV30 with TRBJ1-4, with D maybe TRBD1 (6 bases). The CDR3 contains 15 residues. The ends were cut back, 4 bases at V and 2 bases at J, with 14 bases in the middle. Germline V gene sequence: CDR1 GTSNPN, CDR2 SVGIG (reference sequence). The CDR3 is CAWTSTGATNEKLFF. The CDR3, as DNA: TGTGCCTGGACCTCAACGGGGGCGACTAATGAAAAACTGTTTTTT.

CDR3 sequence: CASGIHGETYSNQPQHF. In nucleotides, the CDR3 is TGTGCTAGTGGTATCCACGGAGAGACTTATAGCAATCAGCCCCAGCATTTT. The chain recombines TRBV12-5 with TRBJ1-5; D not certain. This CDR3 has 17 amino acids. Looked up from germline, CDR1 is LGHNT and CDR2 is FRNRAP. V lost 5 bases and J lost 0, with 17 bases in between.

The V and J genes are TRBV18 and TRBJ1-1, with TRBD1 matching over 9 bases. CDR3 length: 13 amino acids. Germline trimming cut 4 bases from V and 7 bases from J; bases unmatched to any gene: 4. CDR1 is KGHSH and CDR2 is LQKENI in the germline V gene. Here the CDR3 reads CASSQQGAIEAFF. In nucleotides, the CDR3 is TGTGCCAGCTCACAACAGGGGGCCATTGAAGCTTTCTTT.

The rearrangement joins TRBV5-4 to TRBJ2-1; a weak D match, TRBD2 (6 bases). CDR1 and CDR2 from the germline V gene are SGHNT and YYREEE (reference sequence). V lost 4 bases and J 8 bases, leaving 22 bases between the germline ends. The CDR3 contains 16 residues. CDR3 loop: CASSLRDRGTGDEQFF. CDR3 bases: TGTGCCAGCAGCCTGCGGGACCGGGGGACGGGGGATGAGCAGTTCTTC.

The chain has TRBV4-1 and TRBJ1-5; TRBD1 is a possible D gene (5 bases). The germline gives CDR1 MGHRA, CDR2 YSYEKL. V was clipped by 4 bases and J by 4 bases, with 8 bases between them. This CDR3 has 13 amino acids. The CDR3, as DNA: TGCGCCAGCAGCCCCAGGGAGAATCAGCCCCAGCATTTT. It codes for CASSPRENQPQHF.

V is TRBV11-3 and J is TRBJ2-1; 7 bases agree with TRBD2. Germline-derived CDR1 and CDR2 are SGHNT and YENEEA. The length of the CDR3 is 18 residues. The J segment lost 5 bases and the V segment lost 5 bases, leaving 18 bases of the junction unmatched. The CDR3 loop reads CASSPAIDGRTGHNEQFF. The CDR3 DNA sequence: TGTGCCAGCAGCCCCGCCATCGACGGGAGGACTGGGCACAATGAGCAGTTCTTC.

This chain connects TRBV27 to TRBJ1-2; 12 positions match TRBD1. V dropped 7 bases and J dropped 1; count of bases not matched to a gene: 13. Germline CDR1 reads MNHEY; CDR2 reads SMNVEV (reference sequence). The CDR3 is 18 amino acids. The CDR3 reads CASTLVGTGGAGNYGYTF. CDR3 nucleotides: TGTGCCAGCACCTTAGTCGGGACAGGGGGCGCGGGTAACTATGGCTACACCTTC.

The J gene is TRBJ2-1, the V gene TRBV19; TRBD2 aligns across 8 bases. This CDR3 spans 15 amino acids. Per germline, CDR1 LNHDA and CDR2 SQIVND (reference sequence). The J segment lost 8 bases and the V segment lost 6 bases, leaving 12 bases of the junction unmatched. CDR3 residues: CASSLGTRTLDEQFF. CDR3 sequence (DNA): TGTGCCAGTAGCCTAGGGACTAGAACTTTGGATGAGCAGTTCTTC.

The chain uses TRBV29-1 and TRBJ2-1, with a possible D match to TRBD1 (5 bases). Germline V lookup: CDR1 SQVTM, CDR2 ANQGSEA. This CDR3 is built from 13 residues. V was cut by 7 bases and J by 0 bases, with 10 bases left in between. CDR3 coding DNA: TGCAGCGCATACAGGTTCTCCTACAATGAGCAGTTCTTC. Amino acids: CSAYRFSYNEQFF.

This chain joins TRBV15 and TRBJ2-3; D may be TRBD2 (5 bases). Per germline, CDR1 LNHNV and CDR2 YYDKDF (reference sequence). Between the trimmed V and J ends, which lost 4 bases and 5 bases, there was a span of 7 bases. This CDR3 is 12 amino acids long. The CDR3 loop reads CATSIRGDTQYF. CDR3 in DNA: TGTGCCACCAGCATCCGGGGAGATACGCAGTATTTT.

The CDR3 DNA reads as TGTGCCAGCAGCGCCGGGACAGGGGGTGGAAAACTGTTTTTT. Its protein is CASSAGTGGGKLFF. The chain carries TRBV4-2 and TRBJ1-4; 11 positions agree with TRBD1. The CDR3 spans 14 residues. The germline V gene encodes CDR1 LGHNA and CDR2 YNFKEQ. Losses at the gene ends were 5 bases for V and 10 bases for J; bases not matched to a gene: 6.

V usage is TRBV2 and J usage is TRBJ2-2; D unresolved. This CDR3 has 13 residues. CDR1 is SNHLY and CDR2 is FYNNEI in the germline V gene. Trimming took 4 bases from V and 5 from J, leaving 8 bases between them. The CDR3 region is CASSVRRTGELFF. The CDR3 nucleotides are TGTGCCAGCAGTGTTCGGAGAACCGGGGAGCTGTTTTTT.

The chain recombines TRBV4-1 with TRBJ2-7; no clear D. Germline lookup yields CDR1 MGHRA and CDR2 YSYEKL. V lost 0 bases, J lost 2 bases, and 11 bases lay in between. This CDR3 has 15 residues. CDR3 residues: CASSQDHSTAYEQYF. CDR3 nucleotides: TGCGCCAGCAGCCAAGATCACAGTACAGCCTACGAGCAGTACTTC.

J is TRBJ1-2 and V is TRBV6-1; D perhaps matches TRBD1 (6 bases). This CDR3 is built from 13 residues. Trimming removed 3 bases at V and 7 bases at J, with 12 bases between. Germline assignment: CDR1 MNHNS and CDR2 SASEGT. DNA of the CDR3: TGTGCCAGCAGTGACTACAGGGCCCTTGGCTACACCTTC. Translated: CASSDYRALGYTF.